This record concerns one T cell receptor (beta chain) sequence. No antigen is known for it. Base qualities are not at hand, and no much larger clone is one base apart. TCR beta CDR3 regions were amplified from RNA transcripts. A first-round RT-PCR of the TCR CDR3 used the HTBI primer set with the Qiagen OneStep RT-PCR kit. The libraries were constructed in a second round of multiplex PCR and then size-selected and purified. Libraries were sequenced paired-end with 100 bp reads on an Illumina HiSeq2000. The study's processing was this. SOAPnuke was used to process the raw data, with reads discarded if the reads contained adapters or uncalled bases, had a mean Phred below 15, or lacked an exact constant-primer or identifier match. COPE v1.2.5 was used to merge high-quality paired reads, and clonotypes were defined as unique nucleotide sequences. Clonotypes were aligned to IMGT TRBV, TRBD and TRBJ reference segments using MiTCR v1.1. Only V-J combinations with frequency above 0.0001, covering approximately 99% of repertoires, were analysed. The TCS score was defined as F50 (clonal expansion) divided by E x V (chaos), with BLOSUM62-based TCRdist calculated between CDR3 peptides within each V-J. Welch's t-statistics and random forest reduced around 510 V-J features to under 15, which were used in a naive Bayes classifier (R e1071). Clones were called with MiXCR by TCRdb after fastp trimmed the public reads at Q25, and only in-frame beta chains were retained. Each CDR3 protein appears once, grouped with its most common genes and DNA. TCRdb's processing, not the study's, gives the V and J calls here. The sample table contains approximately 710,000 distinct CDR3 sequences; only one count was recorded for 15% to 20% of them. The ten largest clones add up to around 16% of the sample.

The sample originates from a study of T cells in Graves' hyperthyroidism and ophthalmopathy (dated by TCRdb to the late 2010s). Regarding the complete study: Peripheral blood was collected at initial diagnosis, before any treatment. TCR V-J signatures able to tell the groups apart were searched for in a discovery cohort of 90 to 100 patients, of whom over 40 had Graves' ophthalmopathy and 57 had stable Graves' hyperthyroidism. Prospective prediction of ophthalmopathy was tested in an independent validation cohort of 18 to 20 hyperthyroidism patients and roughly 16 patients who later progressed to ophthalmopathy. The approximately 90 discovery patients were divided at random into training and test sets in a 7:3 ratio. Thyroid tissue and blood T-cell repertoires from six Graves' hyperthyroidism patients were also compared in the study. After blood sampling, hyperthyroidism patients were treated with methimazole at a starting dose of 30 mg daily, and ophthalmopathy patients were treated with high-dose intravenous methylprednisolone. The paper reports TCR Vbeta CDR3 sequencing of 135 peripheral blood samples: approximately 43 ophthalmopathy, roughly 74 hyperthyroidism and around 17 progressor patients.

Its CDR3 holds 17 amino acids, cysteine through phenylalanine. The CDR3 DNA has 51 bases and is translated from base 1. Relative to germline, V is missing 0 bases and J is missing 1 base, with 4 bases of the junction outside any gene match. The germline V gene gives CDR1 as LGHNA and CDR2 as YSLEER. The paper's findings and limits, for the study overall: Most expanded thyroid clonotypes (frequency above 0.001) were also detected in blood, a finding suggesting that blood repertoires may reflect thyroid immune responses. During validation, the model predicted progression to ophthalmopathy a median of about 6.5 months ahead of onset, with more than 55% sensitivity and roughly 72% specificity. Sample size was not statistically predetermined, and blinding of investigators to group allocation was not performed. A 13 V-J signature model separated ophthalmopathy from stable hyperthyroidism, with about 88% sensitivity and just under 84% specificity in cross-validation and 80%/75% in testing.

A patient counted as having stable Graves' hyperthyroidism if no progression to ophthalmopathy occurred over 18 months of follow-up. Hyperthyroidism patients were newly diagnosed, with disease duration under 2 months, and aged 18 to 65 years. The study excluded patients with uncontrolled infections, other autoimmune diseases, pregnancy or lactation. Clinical symptoms, serum thyroxine and TRAb, thyroid ultrasound, and orbital computed tomography formed the basis for the diagnoses. PBMCs were separated from 10 ml of fresh peripheral blood using Ficoll-Paque density gradient centrifugation. Total RNA was extracted with Trizol reagent, and quality was checked on an Agilent 2100 Bioanalyzer.

This sequence was found in a man aged 50-60 years with Graves' hyperthyroidism. The sequencing sample was made of blood. The rearrangement joined TRBV4-3 to TRBJ2-3; 10 of the junction bases match TRBD2. The CDR3 amino acid sequence is: CASSQDLAGVGTDTQYF. The sequence in DNA is TGCGCCAGCAGCCAAGATCTAGCGGGAGTAGGCACAGATACGCAGTATTTT.